This TCR beta chain was sequenced during a study of human T cells and chemical hapten exposure. The library attached unique molecular identifiers to individual cDNA molecules. TCRdb re-called the RACE reads through MiXCR, storing one row per CDR3 protein. The table includes approximately 87,000 distinct CDR3 sequences, approximately 10% detected once. Findings and limits, study-wide: It was expanded TCRs that formed significantly more large CDR3 similarity clusters than controls did. TCRs at a frequency above 1 in 1000 stayed unchanged with DPC sensitization. There was a positive correlation between PT1 expanded TCR counts and patch test score.

The CDR3 is made up of 18 amino acids. The trim removed 0 bases at V and 0 bases at J, leaving 10 bases unmatched. Germline V gives CDR1 KGHSY, CDR2 FQNENV. Remarks on this clonotype: No antigen is known for it.

Time point in this sample: patch test 2, 6 weeks after DPC sensitization. Stated treatment: therapeutic diphenylcyclopropenone sensitization with weekly scalp DPC. The material was whole blood, obtained in connection with sensitization to the hapten diphenylcyclopropenone (DPC). The chain recombines TRBV16 with TRBJ1-1; 7 positions match TRBD1. The source is a woman aged 40 to 49 with alopecia areata. Some clones in this sample may be carry-over from other donors' samples. The CDR3 protein is CASSQSGGNRGVNTEAFF. The CDR3 DNA is TGTGCCAGCAGCCAATCAGGGGGAAACAGGGGCGTGAACACTGAAGCTTTCTTT.